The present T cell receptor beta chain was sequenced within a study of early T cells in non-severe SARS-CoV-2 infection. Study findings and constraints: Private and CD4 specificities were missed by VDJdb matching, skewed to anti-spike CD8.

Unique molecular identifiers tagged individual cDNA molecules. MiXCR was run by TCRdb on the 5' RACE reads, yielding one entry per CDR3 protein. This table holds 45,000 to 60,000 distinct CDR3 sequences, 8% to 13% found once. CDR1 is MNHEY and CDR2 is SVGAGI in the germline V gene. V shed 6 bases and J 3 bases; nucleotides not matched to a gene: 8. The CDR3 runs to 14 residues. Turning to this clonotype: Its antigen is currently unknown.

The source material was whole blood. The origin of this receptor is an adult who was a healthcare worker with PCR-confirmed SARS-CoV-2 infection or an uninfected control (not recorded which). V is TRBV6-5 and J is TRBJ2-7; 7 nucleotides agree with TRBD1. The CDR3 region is CASSPLAGGYEQYF. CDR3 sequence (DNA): TGTGCCAGCAGCCCCCTCGCAGGGGGCTACGAGCAGTACTTC.